The 27 T cell receptor beta chains below all came from one sample that was sequenced in a study of control samples from healthy donors and cancer patients. Measured with immunoSEQ multiplex PCR; TCRdb has only the in-frame clones, and not every one. The sample lists 95,000 to 130,000 clones; 93% were seen once. The sample taken for sequencing was blood. The receptors shown here come from a man aged 25 to 40 in good health.

This chain connects TRBV28 to TRBJ2-5; 7 bases fit TRBD1. The J segment lost 0 bases and the V segment lost 7 bases, leaving 14 bases of the junction unmatched. Germline V lookup: CDR1 MDHEN, CDR2 SYDVKM. The CDR3 consists of 17 residues. This CDR3 reads CASNDPKRQGNQETQYF. The DNA for the CDR3 is TGTGCCAGCAATGACCCCAAACGACAGGGCAACCAAGAGACCCAGTACTTC.

The rearrangement joins TRBV6-5 to TRBJ1-1, with TRBD1 matching over 7 bases. The V and J ends lost 5 bases and 3 bases, in that order; junction bases with no gene match: 6. The CDR3 contains 14 residues. Germline CDR1 and CDR2: MNHEY and SVGAGI. The CDR3 DNA follows: TGTGCCAGCAGTAAACTAACAGGGGACACTGAAGCTTTCTTT. This codes for CASSKLTGDTEAFF.

The V gene is TRBV10-3, the J gene TRBJ2-1; 8 positions agree with TRBD2. The CDR3 runs to 15 residues. The ends lost 2 bases at V and 2 bases at J; junction bases unmatched: 2. From germline, CDR1 is ENHRY and CDR2 SYGVKD. This chain's CDR3 is CAISEQRGTYNEQFF. The CDR3 DNA is TGTGCCATCAGTGAGCAGCGGGGGACCTACAATGAGCAGTTCTTC.

The V call is TRBV6-5, the J call TRBJ2-1, with a tentative D call TRBD2 (6 bases). Between the trimmed V and J ends, which lost 0 bases and 7 bases, there was a span of 16 bases. The CDR3 runs 16 residues. The germline CDR1 and CDR2 sequences are MNHEY and SVGAGI. CDR3 in DNA: TGTGCCAGCAGTTACTCGGGGGGTACCAATTGGAATGAGCAGTTCTTC. Amino acids: CASSYSGGTNWNEQFF.

The V call is TRBV5-1, the J call TRBJ1-2, with 9 bases fitting TRBD1. J gave up 4 bases and V 2 bases, and 6 bases lay outside the gene matches. Looked up from germline, CDR1 is SGHRS and CDR2 is YFSETQ. There are 15 residues in the CDR3. The CDR3 here is CASSFGTGLGYGYTF. In DNA form, the CDR3 reads TGCGCCAGCAGCTTCGGGACAGGGTTGGGCTATGGCTACACCTTC.

This chain connects TRBV5-1 to TRBJ2-5; D is undetermined. This CDR3 region has 15 residues. CDR1 and CDR2 (germline): SGHRS, YFSETQ. The V gene lost 0 bases and the J gene lost 0 bases, with 9 bases spanning the gap. The CDR3 DNA is TGCGCCAGCAGCTTGGCGCTTTCGAACCAAGAGACCCAGTACTTC. Protein sequence: CASSLALSNQETQYF.

J is TRBJ2-7 and V is TRBV4-1; 9 nucleotides match TRBD1. V trimming: 0 bases; J trimming: 9 bases; junction bases outside the gene matches: 6. CDR1 and CDR2 (germline): MGHRA, YSYEKL. The CDR3 loop spans 14 amino acids. The CDR3 loop is CASSQDGTGMWQYF. CDR3 nucleotide sequence: TGCGCCAGCAGCCAAGACGGGACAGGGATGTGGCAGTACTTC.

This clone has only a few counts. CDR3: CASSLIQGLSSSYNEQFF. CDR3 DNA sequence: TGTGCCAGCAGTTTGATCCAGGGGCTCTCTAGCTCCTACAATGAGCAGTTCTTC. The chain recombines TRBV28 with TRBJ2-1; TRBD1 might be the D (6 bases). Germline CDR1 and CDR2: MDHEN and SYDVKM. The CDR3 extends over 18 amino acids. The V end lost 3 bases, the J end lost 0 bases, and 18 bases lay between the germline ends. The full variable domain, its missing parts supplied by reference TRBV28 and TRBJ2-1, is DVKVTQSSRYLVKRTGEKVFLECVQDMDHENMFWYRQDPGLGLRLIYFSYDVKMKEKGDIPEGYSVSREKKERFSLILESASTNQTSMYLCASSLIQGLSSSYNEQFFGPGTRLTVL.

The CDR3 DNA reads as TGTGCCAGCAGTTACTCGCCAGGGGGCCGTGAAAAACTGTTTTTT. Translation gives CASSYSPGGREKLFF. The genes are TRBV6-2 or TRBV6-3 and TRBJ1-4; 8 bases are shared with TRBD1. CDR3 length equals 15 residues. Germline trimming cut 0 bases from V and 7 bases from J; bases unmatched to any gene: 4. CDR1 MNHEY and CDR2 SVGEGT come from the germline V gene.

This chain connects TRBV6-5 to TRBJ1-1; no reliable D call. Germline V CDR1 and CDR2: MNHEY, SVGAGI. Trimming cost V 2 bases and J 3 bases, with 7 bases left between them. The CDR3 covers 13 residues. Written as DNA, the CDR3 is TGTGCCAGCAGTTACCGAGGATACACTGAAGCTTTCTTT. This codes for CASSYRGYTEAFF.

The chain recombines TRBV6-1 with TRBJ1-6; D not resolved. CDR3 length: 19 residues. The V end lost 3 bases, the J end lost 0 bases, and 18 bases lay between the germline ends. CDR1 MNHNS and CDR2 SASEGT come from the germline V gene. The chain's CDR3 is CASSDRSGLRGSYNSPLHF. CDR3 DNA: TGTGCCAGCAGTGACCGGAGCGGGTTGCGGGGCTCCTATAATTCACCCCTCCACTTT.

The chain combines TRBV25-1 with TRBJ2-3; weak D call: TRBD1 (6 bases). Germline values: CDR1 MGHDK, CDR2 SYGVNS. CDR3 size: 15 residues. V shed 3 bases and J shed 5 bases, with 15 bases lying between them. The chain's CDR3 is CASSDRGVLQDTQYF. CDR3 in DNA: TGTGCCAGCAGTGACAGGGGCGTCCTCCAAGATACGCAGTATTTT.

The chain recombines TRBV12-3 or TRBV12-4 with TRBJ1-4; D ambiguous. The CDR3 runs 11 residues. Trimming left V 3 bases short and J 10 bases short, with 6 bases between. The CDR3 region has the DNA TGTGCCAGCAGTTTTGACGGAAAACTGTTTTTT. Translated, it gives CASSFDGKLFF.

The V and J genes are TRBV28 and TRBJ1-1; D is undetermined. The CDR3 covers 13 residues. V dropped 8 bases and J dropped 1 base, with 11 bases sitting between them. In germline, CDR1 is MDHEN, CDR2 SYDVKM. The CDR3 DNA sequence: TGTGCCAGCCTAAAGTTGGGGAACACTGAAGCTTTCTTT. Translating gives CASLKLGNTEAFF.

The chain links TRBV9 to TRBJ1-1; tentatively, D is TRBD1 (6 bases). The CDR3 consists of 15 residues. V gave up 3 bases and J gave up 0 bases, with 12 bases separating them. Germline V gives CDR1 SGDLS, CDR2 YYNGEE. The CDR3 nucleotides are TGTGCCAGCAGCGCCCGGGGGGGGCTGAACACTGAAGCTTTCTTT. Its translation: CASSARGGLNTEAFF.

The rearrangement joins TRBV30 to TRBJ2-7; D is ambiguous. Germline values: CDR1 GTSNPN, CDR2 SVGIG (reference sequence). This CDR3 contains 13 residues. V was cut by 3 bases and J by 0 bases, with 9 bases left in between. The CDR3 DNA follows: TGTGCCTGGAGCCAGTTCAGCTCCTACGAGCAGTACTTC. Amino acids: CAWSQFSSYEQYF. Filled out from reference TRBV30 and TRBJ2-7, the complete variable domain reads SQTIHQWPATLVQPVGSPLSLECTVEGTSNPNLYWYRQAAGRGLQLLFYSVGIGQISSEVPQNLSASRPQDRQFILSSKKLLLSDSGFYLCAWSQFSSYEQYFGPGTRLTVT.

Here the CDR3 reads CASSLEGAGGTEAFF. The CDR3 coding sequence is TGTGCCAGCAGCTTAGAGGGGGCGGGGGGCACTGAAGCTTTCTTT. The V and J genes are TRBV7-8 and TRBJ1-1, with 7 bases that match TRBD1. V lost 1 base, J lost 4 bases, and 6 bases stayed unmatched. From germline, CDR1 is SGHVS and CDR2 FQNEAQ. The CDR3 totals 15 residues. The full variable domain, completed using reference TRBV7-8 and TRBJ1-1, is GAGVSQSPRYKVAKRGQDVALRCDPISGHVSLFWYQQALGQGPEFLTYFQNEAQLDKSGLPSDRFFAERPEGSVSTLKIQRTQQEDSAVYLCASSLEGAGGTEAFFGQGTRLTVV.

This chain joins TRBV5-4 and TRBJ2-3, with 12 positions matching TRBD2. Losses at the gene ends were 2 bases for V and 0 bases for J; bases not matched to a gene: 1. This CDR3 spans 16 amino acids. Germline V gene data show CDR1 as SGHNT and CDR2 as YYREEE (reference sequence). The CDR3 here is CASSLGLAGSTDTQYF. The CDR3 bases are TGTGCCAGCAGCTTAGGACTAGCGGGGAGCACAGATACGCAGTATTTT.

The chain combines TRBV6-5 with TRBJ1-2; the D is unclear. Trimming shortened V by 2 bases and J by 4 bases, and 8 bases separated the two germline ends. CDR3 length equals 13 residues. Per the germline V gene, CDR1 is MNHEY and CDR2 is SVGAGI. The CDR3 DNA follows: TGTGCCAGCAGTTACAGGGAAGCCTATGGCTACACCTTC. As protein: CASSYREAYGYTF.

The gene calls are TRBV6-5 and TRBJ2-7, with 9 bases matching TRBD1. From germline, CDR1 is MNHEY and CDR2 SVGAGI. The CDR3 covers 15 residues. The V and J ends lost 6 bases and 4 bases, in that order; junction bases with no gene match: 10. The chain's CDR3 is CASRVGQGISYEQYV. The CDR3 DNA is TGTGCCAGCAGGGTAGGACAGGGGATCTCGTACGAGCAGTACGTC.

The V gene is TRBV9, the J gene TRBJ1-1; D gene ambiguous. Germline V gene lookup returns CDR1 SGDLS and CDR2 YYNGEE. Trimming shortened V by 0 bases and J by 10 bases, and 10 bases separated the two germline ends. The CDR3 has 12 amino acids. CDR3 region: CASSVGRRTAFF. CDR3 in DNA: TGTGCCAGCAGCGTAGGTCGAAGGACAGCTTTCTTT.

The chain combines TRBV5-8 with TRBJ2-7; D possibly matches TRBD1 or TRBD2 (5 bases each). The CDR3 consists of 12 residues. Trimming cost V 5 bases and J 6 bases, with 12 bases left between them. Germline lookup yields CDR1 SGHTS and CDR2 YDEGEE. The CDR3 region is CASRGDEGEQYV. DNA for the CDR3: TGTGCCAGCAGGGGGGACGAAGGCGAGCAGTACGTC.

The chain carries TRBV3-1 (or the pseudogene TRBV3-2) and TRBJ2-1; TRBD2 agrees at 8 bases. The CDR3 spans 15 residues. Germline V gene lookup returns CDR1 LGHDT and CDR2 YNNKEL (reference sequence). V was clipped by 4 bases and J by 9 bases; unmatched bases: 11. The CDR3 sequence is CASSRRGAAGVEQFF. CDR3 coding DNA: TGTGCCAGCAGCCGGCGGGGGGCCGCGGGTGTTGAGCAGTTCTTC.

The chain joins TRBV7-2 to TRBJ1-1, with unresolved D. V was pared by 0 bases and J by 1 base, with 12 bases between. Looked up from germline, CDR1 is SGHTA and CDR2 is FQGNSA. The CDR3 covers 16 residues. This CDR3 is CASSLAFDGGNTEAFF. Here the CDR3 DNA reads TGTGCCAGCAGCTTAGCGTTTGACGGCGGGAACACTGAAGCTTTCTTT.

The sample holds a few counts of this clone. The chain has TRBV10-1 and TRBJ2-1, with D possibly TRBD1 on 6 matching bases. Germline V CDR1 and CDR2: WNHNN, SYGVQD (reference sequence). The CDR3 totals 13 residues. Trimming removed 6 bases from V and 9 bases from J, with 15 bases in between. CDR3 sequence: CASSRTALGEQFF. The CDR3 DNA reads TGCGCCAGCAGCCGGACAGCCCTAGGTGAGCAGTTCTTC.

This chain connects TRBV6-5 to TRBJ2-6, with unresolved D. The V end was cut by 5 bases, the J end by 3 bases, with 11 bases between. There are 15 residues in the CDR3. Germline CDR1 reads MNHEY; CDR2 reads SVGAGI. The CDR3 DNA reads TGTGCCAGCAGTAGAAGGGCGGATGGGGCCAACGTCCTGACTTTC. Its protein product is CASSRRADGANVLTF.

The CDR3 reads CASSFRPGELFF. In nucleotides, the CDR3 is TGTGCCAGCAGCTTTCGTCCCGGGGAGCTGTTTTTT. V is TRBV5-4 and J is TRBJ2-2; D is undetermined. The CDR3 extends over 12 amino acids. V lost 2 bases, J lost 6 bases, and 5 bases lay in between. The germline V gene encodes CDR1 SGHNT and CDR2 YYREEE (reference sequence).